This T cell receptor beta chain was recorded in a study of blood T cell repertoires in COVID-19. In the study overall: Samples taken during acute and convalescent COVID-19 were collected in the United States, Italy and Spain.

Trimming left V 7 bases short and J 0 bases short, with 11 bases between. Germline V gene lookup returns CDR1 LNHDA and CDR2 SQIVND (reference sequence). The CDR3 is 14 residues long. Authors' analysis steps: Reference gene primer amplification in the assay estimated nucleated cell counts. The method was immunoSEQ multiplex PCR; TCRdb's version includes in-frame clones alone and lacks a portion of them. V, J and clone size are those of that table, while D and trimming were read from the DNA. The sample lists a few hundred thousand clones, around 87% seen once, with roughly 6.2% in the top ten. The sample consisted of peripheral blood. The chain combines TRBV19 with TRBJ2-3; tentatively, D is TRBD2 (6 bases). The TCR originated in a man aged 55-75 years who had recovered from COVID-19. In DNA, the CDR3 is TGTGCCAGTATGATGGGGACTAGCACAGATACGCAGTATTTT. As protein: CASMMGTSTDTQYF. Together with reference TRBV19 and TRBJ2-3, the CDR3 gives the full variable domain: DGGITQSPKYLFRKEGQNVTLSCEQNLNHDAMYWYRQDPGQGLRLIYYSQIVNDFQKGDIAEGYSVSREKKESFPLTVTSAQKNPTAFYLCASMMGTSTDTQYFGPGTRLTVL.